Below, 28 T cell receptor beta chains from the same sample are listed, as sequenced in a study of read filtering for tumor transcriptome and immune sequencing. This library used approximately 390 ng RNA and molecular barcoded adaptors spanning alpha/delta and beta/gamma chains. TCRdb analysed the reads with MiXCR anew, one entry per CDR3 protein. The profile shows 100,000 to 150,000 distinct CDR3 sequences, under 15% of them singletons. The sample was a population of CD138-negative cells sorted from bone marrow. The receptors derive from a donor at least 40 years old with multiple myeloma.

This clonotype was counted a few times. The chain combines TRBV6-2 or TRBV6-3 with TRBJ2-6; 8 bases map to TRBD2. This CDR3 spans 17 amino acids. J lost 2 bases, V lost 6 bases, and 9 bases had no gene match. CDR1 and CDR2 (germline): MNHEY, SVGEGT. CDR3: CASSRAGGVPGANVLTF. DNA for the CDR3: TGTGCCAGCAGCCGGGCCGGGGGGGTCCCTGGGGCCAACGTCCTGACTTTC.

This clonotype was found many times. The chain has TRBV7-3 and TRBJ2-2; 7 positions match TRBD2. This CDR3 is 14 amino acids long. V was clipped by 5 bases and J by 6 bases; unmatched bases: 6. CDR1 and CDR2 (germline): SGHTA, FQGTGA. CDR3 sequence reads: CASSIGLGAGELFF. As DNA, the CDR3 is TGTGCCAGCAGCATCGGACTAGGCGCCGGGGAGCTGTTTTTT.

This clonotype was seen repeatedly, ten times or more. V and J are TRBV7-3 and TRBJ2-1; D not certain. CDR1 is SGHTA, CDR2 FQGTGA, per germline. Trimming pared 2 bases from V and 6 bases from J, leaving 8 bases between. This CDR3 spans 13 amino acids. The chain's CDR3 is CASSLGPSNEQFF. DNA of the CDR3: TGTGCCAGCAGCTTAGGACCCAGCAATGAGCAGTTCTTC.

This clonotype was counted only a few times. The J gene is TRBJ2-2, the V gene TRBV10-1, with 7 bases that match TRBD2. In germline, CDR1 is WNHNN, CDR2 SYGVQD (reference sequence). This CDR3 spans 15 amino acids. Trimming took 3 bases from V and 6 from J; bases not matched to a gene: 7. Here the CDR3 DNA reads TGCGCCAGCAGTGACCCCGGGGGGTTCGCCGGGGAGCTGTTTTTT. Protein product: CASSDPGGFAGELFF.

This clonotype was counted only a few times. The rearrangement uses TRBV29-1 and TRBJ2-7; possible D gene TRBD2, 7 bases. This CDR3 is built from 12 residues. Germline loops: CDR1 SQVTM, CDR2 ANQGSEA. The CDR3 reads CSYREGPYEQYF. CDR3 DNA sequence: TGCAGTTACAGGGAGGGACCCTACGAGCAGTACTTC.

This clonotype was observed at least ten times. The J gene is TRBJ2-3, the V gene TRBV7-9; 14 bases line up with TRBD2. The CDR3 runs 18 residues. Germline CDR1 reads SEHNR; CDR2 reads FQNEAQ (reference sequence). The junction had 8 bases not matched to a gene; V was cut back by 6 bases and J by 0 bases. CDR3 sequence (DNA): TGTGCCAGCAGGGGTGGACTAGCGGGAGGTGAAAGCACAGATACGCAGTATTTT. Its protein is CASRGGLAGGESTDTQYF.

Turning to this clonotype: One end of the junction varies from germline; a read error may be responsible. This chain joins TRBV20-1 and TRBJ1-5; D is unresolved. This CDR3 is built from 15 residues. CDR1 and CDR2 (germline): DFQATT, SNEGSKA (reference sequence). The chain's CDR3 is CSASDPGRNNQPQHF. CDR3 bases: TGCAGTGCTTCGGACCCTGGAAGGAACAATCAGCCCCAGCACTTT.

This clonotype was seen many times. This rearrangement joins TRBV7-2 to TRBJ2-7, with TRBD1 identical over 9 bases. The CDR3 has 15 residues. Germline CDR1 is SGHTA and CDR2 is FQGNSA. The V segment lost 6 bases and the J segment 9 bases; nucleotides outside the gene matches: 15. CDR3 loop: CASSSDDRGSRVQYF. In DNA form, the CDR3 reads TGTGCCAGCAGTTCCGACGACAGGGGGTCTAGGGTGCAGTACTTC.

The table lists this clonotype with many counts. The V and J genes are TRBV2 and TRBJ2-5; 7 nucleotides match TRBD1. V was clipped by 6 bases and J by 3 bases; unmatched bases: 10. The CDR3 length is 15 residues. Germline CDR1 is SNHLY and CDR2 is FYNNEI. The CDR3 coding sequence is TGTGCCAGCAGCGGCCAGAAACAGGGGAAAGAGACCCAGTACTTC. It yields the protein CASSGQKQGKETQYF.

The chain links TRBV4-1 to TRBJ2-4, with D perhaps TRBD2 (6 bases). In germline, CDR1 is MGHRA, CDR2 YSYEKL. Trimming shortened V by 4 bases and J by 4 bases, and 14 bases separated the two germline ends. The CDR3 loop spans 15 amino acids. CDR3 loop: CASSRTGLLKNIQYF. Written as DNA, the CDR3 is TGCGCCAGCAGCCGGACGGGACTCCTTAAAAACATTCAGTACTTC.

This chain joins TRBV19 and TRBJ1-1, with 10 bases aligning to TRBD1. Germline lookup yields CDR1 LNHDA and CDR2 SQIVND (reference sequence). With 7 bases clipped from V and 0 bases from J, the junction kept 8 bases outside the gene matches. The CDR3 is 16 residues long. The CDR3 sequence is CASTARTGGVNTEAFF. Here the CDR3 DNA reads TGTGCCAGTACCGCTCGGACAGGGGGTGTGAACACTGAAGCTTTCTTT.

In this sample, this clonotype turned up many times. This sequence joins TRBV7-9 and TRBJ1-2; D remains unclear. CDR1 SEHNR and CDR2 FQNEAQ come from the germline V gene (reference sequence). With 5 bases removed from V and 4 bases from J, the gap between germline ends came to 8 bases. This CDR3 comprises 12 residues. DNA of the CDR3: TGTGCCAGCAGCACCCGGACCTATGGCTACACCTTC. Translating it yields CASSTRTYGYTF.

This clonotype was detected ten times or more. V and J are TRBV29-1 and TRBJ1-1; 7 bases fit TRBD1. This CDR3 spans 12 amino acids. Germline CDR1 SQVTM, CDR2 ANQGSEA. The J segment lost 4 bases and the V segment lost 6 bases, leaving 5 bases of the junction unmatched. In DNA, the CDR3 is TGCAGCGTGGTGACAGGGTTCACTGAAGCTTTCTTT. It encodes CSVVTGFTEAFF.

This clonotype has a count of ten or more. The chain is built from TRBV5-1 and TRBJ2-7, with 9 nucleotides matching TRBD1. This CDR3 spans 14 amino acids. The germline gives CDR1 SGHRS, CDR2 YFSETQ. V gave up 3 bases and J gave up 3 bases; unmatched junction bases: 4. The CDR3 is CASSWTGEDYEQYF. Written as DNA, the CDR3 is TGCGCCAGCAGCTGGACAGGGGAAGACTACGAGCAGTACTTC.

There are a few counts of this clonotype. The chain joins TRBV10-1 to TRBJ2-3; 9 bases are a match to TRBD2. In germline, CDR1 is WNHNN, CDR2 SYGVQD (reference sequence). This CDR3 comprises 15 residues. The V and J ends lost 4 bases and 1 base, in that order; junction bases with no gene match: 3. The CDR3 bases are TGCGCCAGCAGTGGCACTAGCGGGCGCACAGATACGCAGTATTTT. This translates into CASSGTSGRTDTQYF.

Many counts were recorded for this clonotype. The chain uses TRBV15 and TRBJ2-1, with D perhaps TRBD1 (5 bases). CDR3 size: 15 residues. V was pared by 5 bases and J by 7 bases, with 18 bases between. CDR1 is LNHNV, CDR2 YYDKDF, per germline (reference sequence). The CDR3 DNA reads TGTGCCACCAGCGGGGCACAGGAATCGGGTAATGAGCAGTTCTTC. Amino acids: CATSGAQESGNEQFF.

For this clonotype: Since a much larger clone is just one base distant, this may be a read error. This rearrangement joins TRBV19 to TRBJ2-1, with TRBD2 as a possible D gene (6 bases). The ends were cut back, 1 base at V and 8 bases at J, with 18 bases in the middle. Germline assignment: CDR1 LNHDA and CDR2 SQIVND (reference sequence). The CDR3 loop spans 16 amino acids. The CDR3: CASSIVLSGPKDEQFF. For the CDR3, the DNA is TGTGCCAGTAGTATAGTCTTGAGCGGGCCCAAGGATGAGCAGTTCTTC. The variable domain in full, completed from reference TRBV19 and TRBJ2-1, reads DGGITQSPKYLFRKEGQNVTLSCEQNLNHDAMYWYRQDPGQGLRLIYYSQIVNDFQKGDIAEGYSVSREKKESFPLTVTSAQKNPTAFYLCASSIVLSGPKDEQFFGPGTRLTVL.

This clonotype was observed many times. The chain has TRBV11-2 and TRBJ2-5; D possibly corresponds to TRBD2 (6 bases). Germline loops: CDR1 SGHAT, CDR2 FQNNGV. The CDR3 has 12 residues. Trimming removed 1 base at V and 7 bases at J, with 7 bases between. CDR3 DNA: TGTGCCAGCAGCTTAGCGGGAGCGACCCAGTACTTC. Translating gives CASSLAGATQYF. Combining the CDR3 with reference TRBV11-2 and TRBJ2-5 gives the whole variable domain EAGVAQSPRYKIIEKRQSVAFWCNPISGHATLYWYQQILGQGPKLLIQFQNNGVVDDSQLPKDRFSAERLKGVDSTLKIQPAKLEDSAVYLCASSLAGATQYFGPGTRLLVL.

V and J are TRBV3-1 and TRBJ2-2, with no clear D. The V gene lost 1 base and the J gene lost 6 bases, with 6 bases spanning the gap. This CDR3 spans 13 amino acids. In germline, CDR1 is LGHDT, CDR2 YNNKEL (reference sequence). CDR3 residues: CASSQGYSGELFF. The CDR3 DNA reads TGTGCCAGCAGCCAAGGTTACTCCGGGGAGCTGTTTTTT.

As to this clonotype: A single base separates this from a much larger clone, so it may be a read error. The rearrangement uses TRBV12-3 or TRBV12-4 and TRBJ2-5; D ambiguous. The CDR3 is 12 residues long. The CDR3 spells CASSLEEETRYF. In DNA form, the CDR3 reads TGTGCCAGCAGTTTAGAGGAAGAGACCCGGTACTTC.

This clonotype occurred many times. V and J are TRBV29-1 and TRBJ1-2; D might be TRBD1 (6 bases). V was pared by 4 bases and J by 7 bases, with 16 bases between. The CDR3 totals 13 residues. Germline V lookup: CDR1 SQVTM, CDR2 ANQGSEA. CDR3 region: CSVADSKALGYTF. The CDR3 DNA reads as TGCAGCGTTGCGGACAGTAAGGCCCTTGGCTACACCTTC.

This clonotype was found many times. The CDR3 spells CASSLAGGKSEKLFF. CDR3 nucleotide sequence: TGTGCCAGCAGCTTAGCGGGGGGGAAGAGTGAAAAACTGTTTTTT. The J gene is TRBJ1-4, the V gene TRBV7-9; D may be TRBD1 (5 bases). V lost 0 bases and J 7 bases, leaving 12 bases between the germline ends. CDR3 length equals 15 residues. Looked up from germline, CDR1 is SEHNR and CDR2 is FQNEAQ (reference sequence).

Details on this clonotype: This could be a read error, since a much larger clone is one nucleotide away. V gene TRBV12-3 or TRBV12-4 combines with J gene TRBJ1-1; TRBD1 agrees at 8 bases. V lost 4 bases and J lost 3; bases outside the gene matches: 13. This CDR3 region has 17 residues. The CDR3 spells CASSSVPPGQEDTEAFF. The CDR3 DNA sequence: TGTGCCAGCAGTTCCGTGCCGCCGGGACAGGAGGACACTGAAGCTTTCTTT.

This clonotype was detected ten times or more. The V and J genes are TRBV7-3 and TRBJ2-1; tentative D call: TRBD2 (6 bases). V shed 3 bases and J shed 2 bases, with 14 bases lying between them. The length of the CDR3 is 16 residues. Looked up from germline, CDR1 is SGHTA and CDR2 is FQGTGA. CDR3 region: CASSFLPGAPYNEQFF. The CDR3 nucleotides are TGTGCCAGCAGCTTCTTGCCGGGAGCCCCCTACAATGAGCAGTTCTTC.

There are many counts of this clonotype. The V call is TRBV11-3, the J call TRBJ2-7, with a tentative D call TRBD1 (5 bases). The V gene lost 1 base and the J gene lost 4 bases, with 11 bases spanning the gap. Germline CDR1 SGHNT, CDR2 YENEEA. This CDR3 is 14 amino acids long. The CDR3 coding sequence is TGTGCCAGCAGCTTAGTAGGGGTCGCTTACGAGCAGTACTTC. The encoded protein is CASSLVGVAYEQYF.

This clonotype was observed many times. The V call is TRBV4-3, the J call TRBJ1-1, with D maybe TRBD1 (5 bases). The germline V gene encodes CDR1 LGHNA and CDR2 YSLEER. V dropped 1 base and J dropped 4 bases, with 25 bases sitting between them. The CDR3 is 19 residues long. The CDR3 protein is CASSQVLGAALGISTEAFF. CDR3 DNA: TGCGCCAGCAGCCAAGTATTAGGGGCCGCATTAGGGATCAGCACTGAAGCTTTCTTT.

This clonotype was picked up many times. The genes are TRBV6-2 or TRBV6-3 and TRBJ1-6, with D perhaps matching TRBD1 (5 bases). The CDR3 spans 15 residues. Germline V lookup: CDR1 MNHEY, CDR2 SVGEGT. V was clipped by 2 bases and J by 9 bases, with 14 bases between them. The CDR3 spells CASSYGGTGRSPLHF. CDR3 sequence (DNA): TGTGCCAGCAGTTACGGTGGGACCGGACGTTCACCCCTCCACTTT.

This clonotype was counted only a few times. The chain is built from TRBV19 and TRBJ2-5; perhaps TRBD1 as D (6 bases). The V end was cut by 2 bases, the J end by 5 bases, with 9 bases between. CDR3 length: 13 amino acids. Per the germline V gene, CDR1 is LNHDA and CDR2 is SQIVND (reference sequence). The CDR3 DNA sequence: TGTGCCAGTAGTATAACAGGGTGGGAGACCCAGTACTTC. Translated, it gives CASSITGWETQYF. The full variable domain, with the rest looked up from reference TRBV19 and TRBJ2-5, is DGGITQSPKYLFRKEGQNVTLSCEQNLNHDAMYWYRQDPGQGLRLIYYSQIVNDFQKGDIAEGYSVSREKKESFPLTVTSAQKNPTAFYLCASSITGWETQYFGPGTRLLVL.